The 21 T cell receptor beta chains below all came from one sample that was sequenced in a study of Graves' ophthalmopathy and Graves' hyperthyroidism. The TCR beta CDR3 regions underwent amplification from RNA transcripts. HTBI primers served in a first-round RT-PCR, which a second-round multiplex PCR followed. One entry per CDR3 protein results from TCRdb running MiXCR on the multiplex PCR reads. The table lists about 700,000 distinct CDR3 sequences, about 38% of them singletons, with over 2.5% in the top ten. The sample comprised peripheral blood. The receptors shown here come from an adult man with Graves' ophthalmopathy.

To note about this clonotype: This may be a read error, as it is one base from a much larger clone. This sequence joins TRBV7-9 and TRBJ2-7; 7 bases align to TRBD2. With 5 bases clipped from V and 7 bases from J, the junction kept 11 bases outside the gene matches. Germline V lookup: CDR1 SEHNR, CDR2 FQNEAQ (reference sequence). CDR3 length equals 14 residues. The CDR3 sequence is CASSLTGLNSEQYF. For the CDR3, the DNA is TGTGCCAGCAGCCTGACGGGACTAAATTCTGAGCAGTACTTC. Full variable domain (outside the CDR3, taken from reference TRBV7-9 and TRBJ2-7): DTGVSQNPRHKITKRGQNVTFRCDPISEHNRLYWYRQTLGQGPEFLTYFQNEAQLEKSRLLSDRFSAERPKGSFSTLEIQRTEQGDSAMYLCASSLTGLNSEQYFGPGTRLTVT.

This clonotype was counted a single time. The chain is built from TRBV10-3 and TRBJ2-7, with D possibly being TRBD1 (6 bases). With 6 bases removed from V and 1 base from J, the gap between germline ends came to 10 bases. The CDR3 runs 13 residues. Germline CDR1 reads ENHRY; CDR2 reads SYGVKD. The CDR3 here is CAIREGESYEQYF. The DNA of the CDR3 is TGTGCCATCAGAGAGGGGGAATCCTACGAGCAGTACTTC.

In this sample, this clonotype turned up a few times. The CDR3 spells CASSQDSGKGREQYF. The CDR3 coding sequence is TGCGCCAGCAGCCAAGACTCAGGGAAGGGGCGCGAGCAGTACTTC. The chain has TRBV4-3 and TRBJ2-7, with D tentatively TRBD1 (5 bases). The CDR3 spans 15 residues. Germline values: CDR1 LGHNA, CDR2 YSLEER. V was trimmed by 0 bases and J by 6 bases, leaving 15 bases between them.

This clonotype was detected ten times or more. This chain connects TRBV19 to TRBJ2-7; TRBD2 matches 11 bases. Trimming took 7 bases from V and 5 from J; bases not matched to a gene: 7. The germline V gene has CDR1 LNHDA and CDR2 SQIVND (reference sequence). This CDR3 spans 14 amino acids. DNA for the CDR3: TGTGCCAGTAAAAAACTAGCGGGAGATCACGAGCAGTACTTC. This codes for CASKKLAGDHEQYF. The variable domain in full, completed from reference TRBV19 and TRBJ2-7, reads DGGITQSPKYLFRKEGQNVTLSCEQNLNHDAMYWYRQDPGQGLRLIYYSQIVNDFQKGDIAEGYSVSREKKESFPLTVTSAQKNPTAFYLCASKKLAGDHEQYFGPGTRLTVT.

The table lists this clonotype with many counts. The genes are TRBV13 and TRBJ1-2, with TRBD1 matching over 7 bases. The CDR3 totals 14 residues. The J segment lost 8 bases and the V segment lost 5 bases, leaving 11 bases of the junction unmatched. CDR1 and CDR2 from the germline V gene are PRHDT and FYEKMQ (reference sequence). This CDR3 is CASSAQTGKDGYTF. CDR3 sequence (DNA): TGTGCCAGCAGCGCCCAGACAGGGAAGGACGGCTACACCTTC.

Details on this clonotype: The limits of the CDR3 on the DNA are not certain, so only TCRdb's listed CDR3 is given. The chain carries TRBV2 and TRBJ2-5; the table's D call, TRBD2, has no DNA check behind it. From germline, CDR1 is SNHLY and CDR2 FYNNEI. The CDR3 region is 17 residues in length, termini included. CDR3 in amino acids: CACSARRPPTGGETQYF.

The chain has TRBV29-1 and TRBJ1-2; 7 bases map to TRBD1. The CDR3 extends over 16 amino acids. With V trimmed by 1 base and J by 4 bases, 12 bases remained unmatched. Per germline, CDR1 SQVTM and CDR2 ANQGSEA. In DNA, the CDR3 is TGCAGCGTTGAAGGATCGAGGGACAGCCCGATCTATGGCTACACCTTC. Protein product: CSVEGSRDSPIYGYTF.

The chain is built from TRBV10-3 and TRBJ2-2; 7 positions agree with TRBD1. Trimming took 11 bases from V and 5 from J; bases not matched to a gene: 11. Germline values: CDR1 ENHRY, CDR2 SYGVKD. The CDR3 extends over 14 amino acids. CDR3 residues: CAGKDTGVTGELFF. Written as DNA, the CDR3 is TGTGCCGGCAAGGATACAGGGGTTACCGGGGAGCTGTTTTTT.

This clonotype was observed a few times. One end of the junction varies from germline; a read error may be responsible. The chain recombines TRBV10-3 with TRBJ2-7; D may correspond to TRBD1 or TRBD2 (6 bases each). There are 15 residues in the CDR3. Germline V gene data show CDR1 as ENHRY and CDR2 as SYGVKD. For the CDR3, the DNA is TGTGCCAGCAGTCAAGAGAGGGGGGCGGGCTACGAGCAGTACTTC. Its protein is CASSQERGAGYEQYF.

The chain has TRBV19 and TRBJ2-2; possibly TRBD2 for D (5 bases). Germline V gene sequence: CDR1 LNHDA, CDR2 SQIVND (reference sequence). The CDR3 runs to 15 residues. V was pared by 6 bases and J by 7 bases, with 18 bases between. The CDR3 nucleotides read TGTGCCAGTAGGTCTTCTCAAGCGGCGGTCGGGGAGCTGTTTTTT. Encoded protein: CASRSSQAAVGELFF.

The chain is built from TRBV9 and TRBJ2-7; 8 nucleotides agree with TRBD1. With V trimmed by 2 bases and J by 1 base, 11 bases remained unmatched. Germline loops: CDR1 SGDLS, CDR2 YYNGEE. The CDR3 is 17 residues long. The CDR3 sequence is CASSVEFRQGRSYEQYF. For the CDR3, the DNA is TGTGCCAGCAGCGTTGAATTCCGACAGGGGCGATCCTACGAGCAGTACTTC.

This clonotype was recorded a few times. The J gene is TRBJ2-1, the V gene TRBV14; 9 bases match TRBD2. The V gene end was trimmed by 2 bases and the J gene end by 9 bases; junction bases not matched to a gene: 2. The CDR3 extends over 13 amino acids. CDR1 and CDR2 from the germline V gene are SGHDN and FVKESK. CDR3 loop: CASSQNSGSEQFF. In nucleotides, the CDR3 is TGTGCCAGCAGCCAAAATAGCGGGAGTGAGCAGTTCTTC.

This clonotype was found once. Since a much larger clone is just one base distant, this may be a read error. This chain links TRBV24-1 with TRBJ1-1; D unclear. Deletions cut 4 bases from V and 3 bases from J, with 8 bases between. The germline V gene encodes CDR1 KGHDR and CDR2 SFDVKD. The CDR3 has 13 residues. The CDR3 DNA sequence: TGTGCCACCAGTGAAAACAGATACACTGAAGCTTTCTTT. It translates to CATSENRYTEAFF.

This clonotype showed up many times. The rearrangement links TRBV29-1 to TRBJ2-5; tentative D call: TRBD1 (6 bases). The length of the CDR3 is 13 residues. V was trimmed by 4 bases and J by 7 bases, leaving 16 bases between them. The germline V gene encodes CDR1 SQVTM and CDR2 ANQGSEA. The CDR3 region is CSVGAGDSGTQYF. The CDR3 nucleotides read TGCAGCGTTGGGGCAGGGGATAGTGGGACCCAGTACTTC.

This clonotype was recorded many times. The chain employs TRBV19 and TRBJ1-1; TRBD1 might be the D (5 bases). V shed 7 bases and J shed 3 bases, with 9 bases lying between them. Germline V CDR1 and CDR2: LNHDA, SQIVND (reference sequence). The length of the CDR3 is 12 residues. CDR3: CASNAGHTEAFF. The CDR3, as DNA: TGTGCCAGTAATGCAGGGCACACTGAAGCTTTCTTT.

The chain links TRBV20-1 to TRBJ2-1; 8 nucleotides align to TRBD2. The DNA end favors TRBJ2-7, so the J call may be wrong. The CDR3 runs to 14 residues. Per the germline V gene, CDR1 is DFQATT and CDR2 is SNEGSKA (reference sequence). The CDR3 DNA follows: TGCAGTGCCACCGGATCGGGAGGGCCAGATACGCAGTACTTC. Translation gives CSATGSGGPDTQYF.

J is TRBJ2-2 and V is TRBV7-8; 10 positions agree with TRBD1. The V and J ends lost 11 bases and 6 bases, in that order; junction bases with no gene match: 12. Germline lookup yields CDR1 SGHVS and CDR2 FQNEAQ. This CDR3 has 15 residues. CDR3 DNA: TGTGCCTGGAGTTGGGGACAGGGGCGTTCCGGGGAGCTGTTTTTT. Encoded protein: CAWSWGQGRSGELFF. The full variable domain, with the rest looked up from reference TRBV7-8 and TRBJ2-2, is GAGVSQSPRYKVAKRGQDVALRCDPISGHVSLFWYQQALGQGPEFLTYFQNEAQLDKSGLPSDRFFAERPEGSVSTLKIQRTQQEDSAVYLCAWSWGQGRSGELFFGEGSRLTVL.

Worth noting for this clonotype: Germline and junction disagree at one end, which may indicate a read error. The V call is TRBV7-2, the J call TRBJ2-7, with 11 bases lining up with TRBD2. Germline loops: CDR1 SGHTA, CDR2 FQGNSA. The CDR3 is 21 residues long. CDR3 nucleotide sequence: TGCGCCAGCAGCCAATTTTTTCGTATGGGGTCTAGCGGGGGGTACTCCTACGAGCAGTACTTC. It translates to CASSQFFRMGSSGGYSYEQYF. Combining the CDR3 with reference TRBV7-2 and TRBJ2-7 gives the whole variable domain GAGVSQSPSNKVTEKGKDVELRCDPISGHTALYWYRQSLGQGLEFLIYFQGNSAPDKSGLPSDRFSAERTGGSVSTLTIQRTQQEDSAVYLCASSQFFRMGSSGGYSYEQYFGPGTRLTVT.

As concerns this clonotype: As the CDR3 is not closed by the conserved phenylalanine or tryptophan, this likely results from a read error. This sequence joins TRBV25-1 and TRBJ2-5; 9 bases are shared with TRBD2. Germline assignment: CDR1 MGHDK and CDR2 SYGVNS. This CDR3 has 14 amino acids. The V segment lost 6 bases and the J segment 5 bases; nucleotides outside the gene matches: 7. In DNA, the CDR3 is TGTGCCAGCAGCTTGGCGGGAGGGGCCGAGACCCAGTACCTC. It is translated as CASSLAGGAETQYL.

For the CDR3, the DNA is TGTGCCAGTAGTATCCCCGGACAGAACTATGGCTACACCTTC. This codes for CASSIPGQNYGYTF. The genes are TRBV19 and TRBJ1-2; possibly TRBD1 for D (6 bases). V lost 3 bases and J lost 2, with 10 bases in between. The CDR3 consists of 14 residues. Germline CDR1 reads LNHDA; CDR2 reads SQIVND (reference sequence).

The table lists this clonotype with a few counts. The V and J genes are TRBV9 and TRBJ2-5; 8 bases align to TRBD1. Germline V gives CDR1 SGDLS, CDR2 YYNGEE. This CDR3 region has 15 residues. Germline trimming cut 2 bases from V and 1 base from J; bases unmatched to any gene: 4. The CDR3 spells CASSVATGGQETQYF. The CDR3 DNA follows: TGTGCCAGCAGCGTTGCTACAGGGGGCCAAGAGACCCAGTACTTC.